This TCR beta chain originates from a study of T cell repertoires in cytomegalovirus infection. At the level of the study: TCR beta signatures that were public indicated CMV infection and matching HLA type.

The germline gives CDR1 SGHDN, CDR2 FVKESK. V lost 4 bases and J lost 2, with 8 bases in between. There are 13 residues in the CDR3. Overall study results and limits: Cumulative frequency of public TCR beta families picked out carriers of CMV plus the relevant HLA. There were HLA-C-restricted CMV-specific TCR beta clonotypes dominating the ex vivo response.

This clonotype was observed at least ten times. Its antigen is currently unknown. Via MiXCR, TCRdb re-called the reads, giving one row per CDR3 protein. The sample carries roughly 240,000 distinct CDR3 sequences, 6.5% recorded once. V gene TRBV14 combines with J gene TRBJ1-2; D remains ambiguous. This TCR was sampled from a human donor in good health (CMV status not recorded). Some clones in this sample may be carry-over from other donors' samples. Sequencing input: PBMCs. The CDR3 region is CASSREPNYGYTF. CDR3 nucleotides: TGTGCCAGCAGCCGGGAGCCCAACTATGGCTACACCTTC.